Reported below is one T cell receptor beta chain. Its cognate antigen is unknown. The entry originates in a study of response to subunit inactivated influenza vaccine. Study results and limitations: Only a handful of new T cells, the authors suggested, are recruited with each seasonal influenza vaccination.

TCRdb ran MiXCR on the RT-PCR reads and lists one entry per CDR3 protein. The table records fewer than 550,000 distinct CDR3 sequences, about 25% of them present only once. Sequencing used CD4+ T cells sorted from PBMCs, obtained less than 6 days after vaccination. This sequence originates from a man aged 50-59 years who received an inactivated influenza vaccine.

CDR3 nucleotide sequence: TGTGCCAGCAGTCACGCTGCAAGAGAAGCTTTCTTT. It encodes CASSHAAREAFF. The chain recombines TRBV12-3 or TRBV12-4 with TRBJ1-1; D is unresolved. Deletions cut 5 bases from V and 8 bases from J, with 12 bases between. This CDR3 comprises 12 residues.